This TCR beta chain is from a study of regulatory T cells in long-lasting Graves disease (dated by TCRdb to the early 2020s). Context from the whole study: Newly diagnosed Graves' disease patients had taken antithyroid drugs for less than 3 months. The study took place in China and was registered as a clinical trial. A total of some 33 samples were covered by TCR sequencing, comprising around 13 persistent and approximately 20 newly diagnosed Graves' disease patients. Persistent Graves' disease patients were compared with newly diagnosed Graves' disease patients by peripheral blood TCR sequencing and RNA sequencing. Summary of the overall study and its limitations: Compared with newly diagnosed patients, persistent Graves' disease patients had lower TCR Shannon entropy and fewer highly expanded clones, which suggests clonal expansion. More public clonotypes were shared among persistent patients (around 2,600) than among newly diagnosed patients (roughly 960). The small sample size was acknowledged by the authors as a limitation that may reduce accuracy. Only the TCR beta chain was sequenced and analyzed. TRBV28, TRBJ1-2 and TRBJ2-5 were preferentially used in persistent disease, while TRBV20-1 and TRBJ2-1 were favored in newly diagnosed disease. Peripheral blood alone was examined, since thyroid tissue, which constituted the primary lesion, could not be accessed.

The time point label of this sample denotes: newly diagnosed GD, antithyroid drugs for less than 3 months. RNA was extracted from PBMCs in TRIzol for both TCR sequencing and RNA sequencing. Graves' disease was diagnosed according to American Thyroid Association guidelines. Patients were recruited from an endocrinology department in Xi'an, China. Each patient gave around 9 milliliters of peripheral blood, collected in an EDTA anticoagulant tube. Ficoll Paque Plus density gradient separation was used to isolate PBMCs, and no further T cell sorting was performed. An Agilent 2100 Bioanalyzer and agarose gel were used to assess RNA quality, and a NanoDrop 2000 was used to measure RNA concentration. Notes on this clonotype: The clone's antigen remains unknown. Within one base of it there is no much larger clone, and no base qualities were kept.

V loses 3 bases at its end and J loses 3 bases; junction bases beyond the gene matches: 4. The germline V gene (reference sequence) supplies CDR1 LNHDA and CDR2 SQIVND. Spanning cysteine to phenylalanine, the CDR3 consists of 17 amino acids. Only the CDR3 DNA is retained, 51 bases long and in frame from the first base. The library relied on multiplex PCR. Sequenced on an Illumina HiSeq 4000. To build TCR beta libraries, CDR3 regions were amplified by Arm-PCR using iRepertoire HTBI primers. Gel purification was performed on PCR products prior to sequencing. Per the source publication's procedure: Gene usage analysis of CDR3 amino acid clonotypes used the roughly 60 TRBV and about 13 TRBJ segments found across samples. COPE and FqMerger were used to merge filtered high-quality paired reads into contigs. BLAST was used to align contigs to the IMGT TRBV, TRBD and TRBJ reference genes, and CDR3 was defined following IMGT. Any clonotype with a frequency above 0.1% was classified as a highly expanded clone. Shannon entropy served as the measure of repertoire diversity, while the Gini coefficient captured V-J evenness. A clonotype was considered public if more than one individual shared it. The public sequencing data were trimmed at Q25 with fastp and processed into clonotypes with MiXCR by TCRdb, which kept only in-frame beta chains. Each entry merges the rows of one CDR3 protein and shows their most common DNA and genes. TCRdb's processing, not the authors', yielded these V and J calls. The sample table records some 560,000 distinct CDR3 sequences; about 16% of these occur just once. The ten largest clonotypes hold 25% of the sample.

A further study also used this sample, focusing on T cells in Graves' hyperthyroidism and ophthalmopathy. In that second paper, the authors write: Stable Graves' hyperthyroidism was defined as the absence of progression to ophthalmopathy over 18 months of follow-up. Hyperthyroidism patients were newly diagnosed, had a disease duration of under 2 months, and were aged 18 to 65 years. Any patient with an uncontrolled infection, another autoimmune disease, pregnancy or lactation was excluded. Diagnoses were based on clinical symptoms, serum thyroxine and TRAb, thyroid ultrasound and orbital computed tomography. The TCR CDR3 was subjected to a first round of RT-PCR using the HTBI primer set and the Qiagen OneStep RT-PCR kit. Most expanded thyroid clonotypes (frequency above 0.001) were also detected in blood, a finding suggesting that blood repertoires may reflect thyroid immune responses. A 13 V-J signature model separated ophthalmopathy from stable hyperthyroidism, with 87.88% sensitivity and around 84% specificity in cross-validation and 80%/75% in testing. In validation, the model predicted progression to ophthalmopathy a median of roughly six months before onset, with roughly 70% sensitivity and more than 72% specificity. To identify TCR V-J signatures that set the groups apart, the researchers used a discovery cohort of 100 or so patients, made up of roughly 40 with Graves' ophthalmopathy and about 59 with stable Graves' hyperthyroidism. Whether ophthalmopathy could be predicted prospectively was tested in an independent validation cohort made up of roughly 19 hyperthyroidism patients plus 17 patients who later progressed to ophthalmopathy. The 75 to 100 discovery patients were divided at random into training and test sets in a 7:3 ratio. The study also compared thyroid tissue and blood T-cell repertoires from 6 or 7 Graves' hyperthyroidism patients. After blood sampling, hyperthyroidism patients were treated with methimazole at a starting dose of 30 mg daily, and ophthalmopathy patients were treated with high-dose intravenous methylprednisolone. The libraries were constructed in a second round of multiplex PCR and then size-selected and purified. Paired-end sequencing of the libraries was performed with 100 bp reads on an Illumina HiSeq2000. SOAPnuke was used to process the raw data, removing reads that contained adapters or uncalled bases, had a mean Phred below 15, or lacked an exact match to the constant primer or identifier. High-quality paired reads were merged using COPE v1.2.5, and each unique nucleotide sequence was defined as a clonotype. MiTCR v1.1 was used to align the clonotypes against IMGT TRBV, TRBD and TRBJ reference segments. Only V-J combinations with frequency above 0.0001, covering approximately 99% of repertoires, were analysed. A TCS score was defined as the ratio of F50 (clonal expansion) to E x V (chaos), with BLOSUM62-based TCRdist applied between CDR3 peptides within each V-J. Welch's t-statistics and random forest reduced 500 to 550 V-J features to under 15, which were used in a naive Bayes classifier (R e1071). Sample size was not statistically predetermined, and investigators were not blinded to group allocation. The paper describes TCR Vbeta CDR3 sequencing of about 140 peripheral blood samples, made up of 43 ophthalmopathy patients, roughly 75 hyperthyroidism patients and roughly 17 progressor patients.

The V and J segments used are TRBV19 and TRBJ2-2; 13 of the junction bases match TRBD2. The sequenced sample was peripheral blood mononuclear cells (PBMCs), obtained at new diagnosis, from a patient treated with antithyroid drugs. The sequence was obtained from a woman between 40 and 65 years old with Graves disease. Donor details come from another sample of the same person, matched by shared clones. The nucleotide sequence is TGTGCCAGTAGTATTTCGGGACTAGCGGGGTACACCGGGGAGCTGTTTTTT. The translation is CASSISGLAGYTGELFF. With the rest looked up from the reference TRBV19 and TRBJ2-2 genes rather than sequenced, the full variable domain is DGGITQSPKYLFRKEGQNVTLSCEQNLNHDAMYWYRQDPGQGLRLIYYSQIVNDFQKGDIAEGYSVSREKKESFPLTVTSAQKNPTAFYLCASSISGLAGYTGELFFGEGSRLTVL.